The 22 T cell receptor beta chains presented below share a single source sample, sequenced in a study of blood T cell repertoires in COVID-19. TCRdb's copy holds only in-frame clones and misses some; the assay was immunoSEQ multiplex PCR. Of 250,000 to 350,000 clones listed, roughly 90% are singletons. Sequenced: peripheral blood. Receptors were obtained from a woman aged 25 to 39 with COVID-19, enrolled during active disease.

The genes are TRBV10-3 and TRBJ2-2; 10 positions agree with TRBD2. Looked up from germline, CDR1 is ENHRY and CDR2 is SYGVKD. With 0 bases clipped from V and 4 bases from J, the junction kept 8 bases outside the gene matches. The CDR3 covers 18 residues. The CDR3 loop reads CAISESQSGRAGTGELFF. Written as DNA, the CDR3 is TGTGCCATCAGTGAGTCTCAGAGCGGGAGGGCCGGCACCGGGGAGCTGTTTTTT.

This chain uses TRBV2 with TRBJ2-7; D might be TRBD1 (7 bases). The germline gives CDR1 SNHLY, CDR2 FYNNEI. The V and J ends lost 1 base and 7 bases respectively, with 11 bases between them. The CDR3 is made up of 13 amino acids. CDR3 DNA sequence: TGTGCCAGCAGTGAAGAGGGGGCGGGGGAGCAGTACTTC. The encoded protein is CASSEEGAGEQYF.

This clone was detected only a few times. The rearrangement joins TRBV27 to TRBJ1-2, with TRBD1 matching 7 bases. CDR1 and CDR2 from the germline V gene are MNHEY and SMNVEV (reference sequence). V was clipped by 6 bases and J by 4 bases; unmatched bases: 5. This CDR3 is 13 amino acids long. DNA of the CDR3: TGTGCCAGCAGCCCCCAGGGGGGCTATGGCTACACCTTC. It yields the protein CASSPQGGYGYTF.

This clone was found once. This chain joins TRBV5-1 and TRBJ1-1; 7 bases line up with TRBD1. V trimming: 2 bases; J trimming: 1 base; junction bases outside the gene matches: 2. Germline assignment: CDR1 SGHRS and CDR2 YFSETQ. This CDR3 has 14 residues. CDR3 loop: CASSFGTENTEAFF. The CDR3 DNA is TGCGCCAGCAGCTTCGGGACAGAGAACACTGAAGCTTTCTTT. Drawing the rest from reference TRBV5-1 and TRBJ1-1, the complete variable domain is KAGVTQTPRYLIKTRGQQVTLSCSPISGHRSVSWYQQTPGQGLQFLFEYFSETQRNKGNFPGRFSGRQFSNSRSEMNVSTLELGDSALYLCASSFGTENTEAFFGQGTRLTVV.

The CDR3 loop is CASTTTGGNSPLHF. CDR3 nucleotides: TGTGCCAGCACCACCACCGGGGGTAATTCACCCCTCCACTTT. The chain combines TRBV28 with TRBJ1-6; TRBD1 might be the D (5 bases). Per the germline V gene, CDR1 is MDHEN and CDR2 is SYDVKM. The CDR3 sequence is 14 residues long. V lost 7 bases to trimming and J lost 6 bases, with 13 bases between them.

With regard to this clone: Additional DNA sequences in this sample encode the identical CDR3. The chain couples TRBV27 to TRBJ1-1; the D is unclear. CDR1 is MNHEY and CDR2 is SMNVEV in the germline V gene (reference sequence). Trimming stripped 0 bases from V and 1 base from J, with 6 bases between. This CDR3 is built from 14 residues. As DNA, the CDR3 is TGTGCCAGCAGTTTATCTTCAGGGAACACTGAAGCTTTCTTT. Translated: CASSLSSGNTEAFF.

This sequence joins TRBV28 and TRBJ1-2, with D maybe TRBD1 (6 bases). This CDR3 is 14 amino acids long. CDR1 and CDR2 from the germline V gene are MDHEN and SYDVKM. Trimming removed 6 bases at V and 2 bases at J, with 13 bases between. Here the CDR3 reads CASRITGTNYGYTF. CDR3 nucleotide sequence: TGTGCCAGCAGGATAACAGGGACCAACTATGGCTACACCTTC.

The genes are TRBV28 and TRBJ2-1; the match to TRBD1 covers 8 bases. The CDR3 extends over 14 amino acids. The J segment lost 7 bases and the V segment lost 5 bases, leaving 7 bases of the junction unmatched. The germline gives CDR1 MDHEN, CDR2 SYDVKM. The CDR3 region has the DNA TGTGCCAGCAGTCCTTGGACAGGGAAAAATGAGCAGTTCTTC. It is translated as CASSPWTGKNEQFF.

The chain recombines TRBV9 with TRBJ1-1; a weak D match, TRBD1 (6 bases). V shed 0 bases and J shed 1 base, with 10 bases lying between them. CDR1 SGDLS and CDR2 YYNGEE come from the germline V gene. This CDR3 contains 15 residues. The CDR3, as DNA: TGTGCCAGCAGCGTAGAGACAGGTCCGAACACTGAAGCTTTCTTT. This codes for CASSVETGPNTEAFF.

This clone was detected many times. This rearrangement joins TRBV19 to TRBJ1-5; D might be TRBD1 (5 bases). Germline V gene sequence: CDR1 LNHDA, CDR2 SQIVND (reference sequence). The CDR3 is 16 residues long. Trimming removed 4 bases from V and 2 bases from J, with 15 bases in between. CDR3 coding DNA: TGTGCCAGTAGTACCCAAAGCCAGGGTGGCAATCAGCCCCAGCATTTT. This translates into CASSTQSQGGNQPQHF.

This chain links TRBV10-3 with TRBJ1-5; 9 bases agree with TRBD1. The V gene's germline CDR1 is ENHRY and CDR2 SYGVKD. V was pared by 3 bases and J by 3 bases, with 3 bases of the junction left unmatched. The CDR3 extends over 15 amino acids. The CDR3 sequence is CAISDRQGDNQPQHF. In DNA, the CDR3 is TGTGCCATCAGTGACAGACAGGGGGACAATCAGCCCCAGCATTTT.

The chain links TRBV7-9 to TRBJ1-2, with D tentatively TRBD1 (5 bases). This CDR3 region has 13 residues. V lost 6 bases and J 12 bases, leaving 20 bases between the germline ends. The germline V gene has CDR1 SEHNR and CDR2 FQNEAQ (reference sequence). The CDR3 is CASRGVIGKSNTF. DNA for the CDR3: TGTGCCAGCAGAGGGGTAATCGGCAAATCCAACACCTTC. The complete variable domain, with remaining parts taken from reference TRBV7-9 and TRBJ1-2, reads DTGVSQNPRHKITKRGQNVTFRCDPISEHNRLYWYRQTLGQGPEFLTYFQNEAQLEKSRLLSDRFSAERPKGSFSTLEIQRTEQGDSAMYLCASRGVIGKSNTFGSGTRLTVV.

The V gene is TRBV27, the J gene TRBJ1-1, with unresolved D. V lost 5 bases to trimming and J lost 3 bases, with 10 bases between them. Germline CDR1 MNHEY, CDR2 SMNVEV (reference sequence). The CDR3 is made up of 13 amino acids. The CDR3 coding sequence is TGTGCCAGCAGTCCGCGGAGAGACACTGAAGCTTTCTTT. It yields the protein CASSPRRDTEAFF.

The gene calls are TRBV28 and TRBJ2-1; 12 bases map to TRBD2. V was clipped by 6 bases and J by 5 bases; unmatched bases: 11. Germline loops: CDR1 MDHEN, CDR2 SYDVKM. This CDR3 comprises 17 residues. In DNA, the CDR3 is TGTGCCAGCAGGCTGGGGGGCGGACTAGCGGGAAACAATGAGCAGTTCTTC. It encodes CASRLGGGLAGNNEQFF.

This chain connects TRBV12-3 or TRBV12-4 to TRBJ1-2; D possibly corresponds to TRBD1 (5 bases). This CDR3 has 13 residues. The ends were cut back, 1 base at V and 8 bases at J, with 11 bases in the middle. The CDR3 region has the DNA TGTGCCAGCAGTTTAGTAACCGGGGGAGGCTACACCTTC. Translating it yields CASSLVTGGGYTF.

The chain uses TRBV9 and TRBJ1-4; TRBD1 matches 7 bases. Germline CDR1 SGDLS, CDR2 YYNGEE. The CDR3 is made up of 15 amino acids. V shed 1 base, J shed 6 bases, and the junction held 6 bases outside the gene matches. CDR3 bases: TGTGCCAGCAGCGTATCCGGGACAGAGGATGAAAAACTGTTTTTT. Protein product: CASSVSGTEDEKLFF. Complete variable domain (other parts from reference TRBV9 and TRBJ1-4): DSGVTQTPKHLITATGQRVTLRCSPRSGDLSVYWYQQSLDQGLQFLIQYYNGEERAKGNILERFSAQQFPDLHSELNLSSLELGDSALYFCASSVSGTEDEKLFFGSGTQLSVL.

The rearrangement joins TRBV12-3 or TRBV12-4 to TRBJ2-1, with 7 bases lining up with TRBD2. CDR3 size: 13 residues. V trimming: 10 bases; J trimming: 0 bases; junction bases outside the gene matches: 3. The CDR3 nucleotides are TGTGCCACTAGCGGAGCCTCCTACAATGAGCAGTTCTTC. It is translated as CATSGASYNEQFF.

A few counts support this clone. V usage is TRBV29-1 and J usage is TRBJ2-1; 10 positions match TRBD2. The germline V gene encodes CDR1 SQVTM and CDR2 ANQGSEA. The junction had 11 bases not matched to a gene; V was cut back by 6 bases and J by 6 bases. The CDR3 is made up of 15 amino acids. The CDR3 sequence is CSVPTGTSEVNEQFF. CDR3 coding DNA: TGCAGCGTCCCGACCGGGACTAGCGAGGTCAATGAGCAGTTCTTC.

The chain joins TRBV5-6 to TRBJ2-3, with TRBD2 identical over 8 bases. Germline-derived CDR1 and CDR2 are SGHDT and YYEEEE. J lost 2 bases, V lost 0 bases, and 2 bases had no gene match. The length of the CDR3 is 15 residues. CDR3 sequence reads: CASSLVAGTTDTQYF. CDR3 in DNA: TGTGCCAGCAGCTTGGTAGCGGGGACCACAGATACGCAGTATTTT.

In DNA, the CDR3 is TGTGCCAGTAGTATAAGTTGGGACAGGGGAACTGAAGCTTTCTTT. Amino acid sequence: CASSISWDRGTEAFF. The V call is TRBV19, the J call TRBJ1-1; 10 bases map to TRBD1. The CDR3 runs to 15 residues. In germline, CDR1 is LNHDA, CDR2 SQIVND (reference sequence). With 2 bases clipped from V and 5 bases from J, the junction kept 5 bases outside the gene matches.

On this clone: The same CDR3 is also encoded by other DNA sequences in this sample. J is TRBJ2-3 and V is TRBV7-9; D might be TRBD1 (7 bases). Trimming removed 5 bases from V and 3 bases from J, with 12 bases in between. This CDR3 is built from 14 residues. CDR1 SEHNR and CDR2 FQNEAQ come from the germline V gene (reference sequence). The chain's CDR3 is CASSLSGGTDTQYF. Written as DNA, the CDR3 is TGTGCCAGCAGCCTTTCAGGGGGGACAGATACGCAGTATTTT.

The table lists this clone with a few counts. This chain uses TRBV10-1 with TRBJ2-7, with 14 bases aligning to TRBD2. V trimming: 4 bases; J trimming: 6 bases; junction bases outside the gene matches: 2. The CDR3 sequence is 14 residues long. Germline V lookup: CDR1 WNHNN, CDR2 SYGVQD (reference sequence). The CDR3 sequence: CASSVGTSGSEQYF. CDR3 DNA: TGCGCCAGCAGTGTGGGGACTAGCGGGAGCGAGCAGTACTTC.